The clone carrying this T cell receptor beta chain has just a few counts. Its antigen is still unknown. This sample is drawn from a study of blood T cells in healthy people across ages. Study-wide findings and caveats: More naive CD4+ cells and higher diversity marked long-lived donors relative to aged donors.

The authors isolated at least 6 million PBMCs per sample. The V and J ends lost 4 bases and 5 bases, in that order; junction bases with no gene match: 7. The CDR3 covers 14 residues. From germline, CDR1 is SGDLS and CDR2 YYNGEE. A sample-barcoded 5' primer and a J-beta primer mix were used in a second PCR of roughly 7 to 11 cycles. Each CDR3 protein is one row after TCRdb ran MiXCR on the 5' RACE reads. There are 1.5 million to 2 million distinct CDR3 sequences in the sample; roughly 27% occur only once, and over 7% lies in the top ten. Sequencing was done on a sample of blood. This sequence was found in a woman in her 30s in good health. The rearrangement uses TRBV9 and TRBJ2-5; the match to TRBD2 covers 8 bases. The CDR3 DNA follows: TGTGCCAGCAGCTGGACTAGCCAGATGGAGACCCAGTACTTC. It codes for CASSWTSQMETQYF.